What follows describes a single T cell receptor beta chain. Antigen unknown. Unique molecular identifiers were used to barcode this TCRbeta library. TCRdb fed the PCR reads into MiXCR, producing one record per CDR3 protein. The sample contains 500,000 to 650,000 distinct CDR3 sequences, about an eighth of which appear only once. The sample originates from a study of T-cell reconstitution after alpha-beta-depleted transplantation in children. Study-wide results and caveats: At the one-year point after transplant, T-cell counts and TCRbeta diversity were found to come mostly from T cells that had been newly produced. Alpha-beta T cells present about two months after transplant were reported to originate from several hundred expanded graft clones.

The V and J ends lost 6 bases and 3 bases respectively, with 17 bases between them. Germline V gene data show CDR1 as MDHEN and CDR2 as SYDVKM. The CDR3 totals 15 residues. V usage is TRBV28 and J usage is TRBJ1-2, with a possible D match to TRBD1 (5 bases). The clonotype comes from a female patient under 10 years old who had a stem cell transplant for aplastic anemia, so the T cells may come from the graft donor. The sequencing here drew on PBMCs, mostly from graft donor cells, taken 180 days after TCRalphabeta/CD19-depleted stem cell transplant. CDR3 protein: CASRRRGVGDYGYTF. Here the CDR3 DNA reads TGTGCCAGCAGGAGGAGAGGGGTAGGGGACTATGGCTACACCTTC.